This T cell receptor beta chain derives from a study of shared clonotypes between healthy human individuals. Study context: The cohort comprised a couple of women and a few men. Their ages spanned 18 to 49 years. CD8 memory received one plate per donor, CD8 naive two, CD4 memory three and CD4 naive three. Study-wide results and limits: Memory subsets generally showed lower estimated richness than naive subsets.

With respect to this clone: Antigen: not known.

Per germline, CDR1 LGHNA and CDR2 YNFKEQ. With 1 base removed from V and 3 bases from J, the gap between germline ends came to 13 bases. The CDR3 has 15 amino acids. Naive CD8 cells comprised CD45RO-negative, CCR7-positively selected cells, excluding terminally differentiated effector memory CD45RA+ cells. Healthy and HIV-negative, the adult donors had no recent acute infections or vaccinations. The repertoire was sequenced with immunoSEQ multiplex PCR; TCRdb's copy has only in-frame clones and lacks some. The sample lists around 1.9 million clones, 85% to 95% occurring once. Sequenced input: naive CD8+ T cells from PBMCs. The clonotype originates from a man younger than 35 in good health. Some clones in this sample may be carry-over from other donors' samples. The chain joins TRBV4-2 to TRBJ2-7; D call uncertain. The CDR3 is CASSQVVAQNYEQYF. CDR3 DNA sequence: TGTGCCAGCAGCCAAGTCGTGGCGCAGAACTACGAGCAGTACTTC.